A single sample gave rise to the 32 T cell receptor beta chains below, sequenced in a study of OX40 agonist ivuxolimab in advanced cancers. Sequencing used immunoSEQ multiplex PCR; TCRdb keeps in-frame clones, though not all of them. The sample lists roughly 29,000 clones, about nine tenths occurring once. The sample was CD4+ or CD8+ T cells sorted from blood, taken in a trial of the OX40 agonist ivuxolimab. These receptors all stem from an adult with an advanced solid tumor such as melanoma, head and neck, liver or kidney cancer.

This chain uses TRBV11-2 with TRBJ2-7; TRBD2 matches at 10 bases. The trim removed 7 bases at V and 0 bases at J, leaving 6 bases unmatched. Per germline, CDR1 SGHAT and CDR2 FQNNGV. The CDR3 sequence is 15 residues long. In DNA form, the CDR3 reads TGTGCCAGCAAACTTAGCGGGGGGAGCTCCTACGAGCAGTACTTC. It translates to CASKLSGGSSYEQYF.

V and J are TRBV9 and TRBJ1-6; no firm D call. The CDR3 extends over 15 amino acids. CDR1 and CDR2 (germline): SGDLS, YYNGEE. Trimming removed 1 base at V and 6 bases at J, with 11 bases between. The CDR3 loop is CASSVNSRGNSPLHF. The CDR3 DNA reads TGTGCCAGCAGCGTAAACAGTCGGGGTAATTCACCCCTCCACTTT.

This CDR3 is CASSEAFF. CDR3 nucleotides: TGTGCCAGCAGTGAAGCTTTCTTT. The chain combines TRBV6-6 with TRBJ1-1; unclear D gene. This CDR3 is 8 amino acids long. The germline gives CDR1 MNHNY, CDR2 SVGAGI (reference sequence). Deletions cut 5 bases from V and 8 bases from J, with 0 bases between.

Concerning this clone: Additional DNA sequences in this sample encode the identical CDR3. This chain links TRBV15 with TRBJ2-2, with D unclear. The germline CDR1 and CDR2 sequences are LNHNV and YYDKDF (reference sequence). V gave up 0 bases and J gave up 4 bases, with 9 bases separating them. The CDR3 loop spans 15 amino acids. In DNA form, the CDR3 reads TGTGCCACCAGCAGAGACCGGGCGCGCACCGGGGAGCTGTTTTTT. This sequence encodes CATSRDRARTGELFF.

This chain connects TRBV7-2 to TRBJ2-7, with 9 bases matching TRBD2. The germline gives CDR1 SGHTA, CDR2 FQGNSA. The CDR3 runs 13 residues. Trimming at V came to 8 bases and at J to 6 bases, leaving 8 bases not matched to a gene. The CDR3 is CASEEGLAGEQYF. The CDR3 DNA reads TGTGCCAGCGAGGAGGGACTAGCAGGCGAGCAGTACTTC.

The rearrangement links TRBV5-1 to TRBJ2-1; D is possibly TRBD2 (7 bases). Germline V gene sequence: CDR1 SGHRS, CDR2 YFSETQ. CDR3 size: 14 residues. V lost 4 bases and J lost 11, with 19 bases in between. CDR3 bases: TGCGCCAGCAGCCTGGATAATGGGGGGGCACAGCAGTTCTTC. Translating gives CASSLDNGGAQQFF.

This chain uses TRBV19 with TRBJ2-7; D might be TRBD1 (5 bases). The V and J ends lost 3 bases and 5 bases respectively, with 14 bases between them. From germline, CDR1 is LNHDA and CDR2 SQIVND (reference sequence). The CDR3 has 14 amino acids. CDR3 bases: TGTGCCAGTAGTATGGGTCAGGGTTCGGACGAGCAGTACTTC. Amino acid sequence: CASSMGQGSDEQYF.

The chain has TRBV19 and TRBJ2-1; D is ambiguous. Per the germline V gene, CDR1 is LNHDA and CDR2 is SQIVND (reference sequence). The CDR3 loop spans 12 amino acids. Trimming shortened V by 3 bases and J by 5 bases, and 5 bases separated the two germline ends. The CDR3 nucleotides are TGTGCCAGTAGTATGGGCGACAATGAGCAGTTCTTC. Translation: CASSMGDNEQFF.

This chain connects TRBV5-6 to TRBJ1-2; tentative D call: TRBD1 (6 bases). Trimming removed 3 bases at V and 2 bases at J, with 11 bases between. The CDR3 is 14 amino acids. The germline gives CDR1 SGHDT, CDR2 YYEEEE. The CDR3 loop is CASSYFDRNYGYTF. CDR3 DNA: TGTGCCAGCAGCTACTTCGACAGGAACTATGGCTACACCTTC.

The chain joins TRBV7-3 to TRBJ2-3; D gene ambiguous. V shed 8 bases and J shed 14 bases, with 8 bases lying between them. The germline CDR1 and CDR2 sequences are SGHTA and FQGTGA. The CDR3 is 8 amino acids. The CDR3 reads CASPDRYF. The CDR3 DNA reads TGTGCCAGCCCCGATCGGTATTTT.

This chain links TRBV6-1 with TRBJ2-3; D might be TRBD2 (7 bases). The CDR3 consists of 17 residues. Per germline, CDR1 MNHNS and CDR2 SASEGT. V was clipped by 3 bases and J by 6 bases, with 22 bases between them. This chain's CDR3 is CASSEGPGGGPLDTQYF. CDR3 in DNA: TGTGCCAGCAGTGAGGGTCCTGGCGGGGGCCCTCTGGATACGCAGTATTTT.

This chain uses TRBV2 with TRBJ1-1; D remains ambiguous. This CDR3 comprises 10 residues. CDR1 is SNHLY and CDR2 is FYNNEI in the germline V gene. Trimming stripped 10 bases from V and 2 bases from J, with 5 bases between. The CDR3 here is CANGNTEAFF. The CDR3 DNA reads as TGTGCCAATGGTAACACTGAAGCTTTCTTT.

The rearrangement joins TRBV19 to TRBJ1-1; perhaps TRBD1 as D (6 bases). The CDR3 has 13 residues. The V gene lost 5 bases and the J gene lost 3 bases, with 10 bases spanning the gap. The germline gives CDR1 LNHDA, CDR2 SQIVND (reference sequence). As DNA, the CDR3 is TGTGCCAGTAGTTTCGGACAGTACACTGAAGCTTTCTTT. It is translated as CASSFGQYTEAFF.

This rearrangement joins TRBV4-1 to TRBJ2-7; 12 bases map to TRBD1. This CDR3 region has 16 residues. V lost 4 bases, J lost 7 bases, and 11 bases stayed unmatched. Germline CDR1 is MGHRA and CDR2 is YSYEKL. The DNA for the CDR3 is TGCGCCAGCAGCCCCGAACCGGGACAGGGGGCGAAAGAGCAGTACTTC. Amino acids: CASSPEPGQGAKEQYF.

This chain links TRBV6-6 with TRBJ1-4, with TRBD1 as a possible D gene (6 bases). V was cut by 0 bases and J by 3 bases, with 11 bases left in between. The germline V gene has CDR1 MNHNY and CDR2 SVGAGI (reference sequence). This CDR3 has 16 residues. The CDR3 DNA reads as TGTGCCAGCAGTTACTCCAACAGGGACGCTAATGAAAAACTGTTTTTT. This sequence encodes CASSYSNRDANEKLFF.

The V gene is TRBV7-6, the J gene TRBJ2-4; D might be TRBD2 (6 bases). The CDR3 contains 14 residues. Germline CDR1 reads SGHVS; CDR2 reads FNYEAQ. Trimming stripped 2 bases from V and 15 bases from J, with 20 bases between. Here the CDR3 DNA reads TGTGCCAGCAGCTTACTCCCTAGCGAGAACCCCCGGTACTTC. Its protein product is CASSLLPSENPRYF.

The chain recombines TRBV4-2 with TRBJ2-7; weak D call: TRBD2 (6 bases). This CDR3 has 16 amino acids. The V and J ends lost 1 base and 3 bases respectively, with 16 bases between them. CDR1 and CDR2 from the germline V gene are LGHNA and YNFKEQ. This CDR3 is CASSQGLSSASYEQYF. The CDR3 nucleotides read TGTGCCAGCAGCCAAGGGTTGTCTAGCGCTAGCTACGAGCAGTACTTC.

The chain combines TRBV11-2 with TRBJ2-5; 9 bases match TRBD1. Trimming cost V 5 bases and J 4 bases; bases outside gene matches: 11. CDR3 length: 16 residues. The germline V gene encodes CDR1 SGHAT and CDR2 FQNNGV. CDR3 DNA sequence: TGTGCCAGCAGCCAGCCGGGACAGGGTAATTTAGAGACCCAGTACTTC. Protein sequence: CASSQPGQGNLETQYF.

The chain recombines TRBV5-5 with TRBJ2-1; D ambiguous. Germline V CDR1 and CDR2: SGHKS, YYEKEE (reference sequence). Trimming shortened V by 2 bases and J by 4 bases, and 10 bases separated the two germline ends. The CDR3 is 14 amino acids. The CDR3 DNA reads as TGTGCCAGCAGCTTTGATCCAACGTACAATGAGCAGTTCTTC. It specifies CASSFDPTYNEQFF. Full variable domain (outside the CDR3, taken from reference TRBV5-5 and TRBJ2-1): DAGVTQSPTHLIKTRGQQVTLRCSPISGHKSVSWYQQVLGQGPQFIFQYYEKEERGRGNFPDRFSARQFPNYSSELNVNALLLGDSALYLCASSFDPTYNEQFFGPGTRLTVL.

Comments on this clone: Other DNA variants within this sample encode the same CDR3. The CDR3 loop reads CASSQGLSAYEQYF. The CDR3 DNA follows: TGCGCCAGCAGCCAAGGGCTATCAGCCTACGAGCAGTACTTC. V gene TRBV4-1 combines with J gene TRBJ2-7, with D unresolved. In germline, CDR1 is MGHRA, CDR2 YSYEKL. Trimming cost V 1 base and J 2 bases, with 9 bases left between them. The CDR3 contains 14 residues.

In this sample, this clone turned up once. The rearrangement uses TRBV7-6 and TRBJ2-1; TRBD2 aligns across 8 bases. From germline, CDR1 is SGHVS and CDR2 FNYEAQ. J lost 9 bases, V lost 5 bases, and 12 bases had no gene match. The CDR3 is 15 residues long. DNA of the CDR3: TGTGCCAGCAGCAGTCAACCGGGACTAGGGGGTGAGCAGTTCTTC. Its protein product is CASSSQPGLGGEQFF. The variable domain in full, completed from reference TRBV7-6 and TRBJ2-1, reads GAGVSQSPRYKVTKRGQDVALRCDPISGHVSLYWYRQALGQGPEFLTYFNYEAQQDKSGLPNDRFSAERPEGSISTLTIQRTEQRDSAMYRCASSSQPGLGGEQFFGPGTRLTVL.

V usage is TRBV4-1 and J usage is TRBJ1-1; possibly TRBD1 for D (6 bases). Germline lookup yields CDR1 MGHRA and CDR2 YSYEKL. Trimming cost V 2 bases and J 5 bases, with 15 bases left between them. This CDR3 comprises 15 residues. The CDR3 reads CASSQQGQGGTEAFF. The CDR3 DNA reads TGCGCCAGCAGCCAACAGGGACAAGGGGGGACTGAAGCTTTCTTT.

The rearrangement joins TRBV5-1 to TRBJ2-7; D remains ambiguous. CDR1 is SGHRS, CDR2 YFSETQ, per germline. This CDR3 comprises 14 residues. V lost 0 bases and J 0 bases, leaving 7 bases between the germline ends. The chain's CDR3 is CASSLALYSYEQYF. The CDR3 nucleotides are TGCGCCAGCAGCTTGGCCCTTTACTCCTACGAGCAGTACTTC.

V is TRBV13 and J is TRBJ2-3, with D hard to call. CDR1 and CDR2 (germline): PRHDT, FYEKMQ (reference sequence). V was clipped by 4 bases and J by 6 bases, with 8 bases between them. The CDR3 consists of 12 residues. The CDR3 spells CASSSGRDTQYF. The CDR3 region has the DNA TGTGCCAGCAGCTCCGGACGGGATACGCAGTATTTT.

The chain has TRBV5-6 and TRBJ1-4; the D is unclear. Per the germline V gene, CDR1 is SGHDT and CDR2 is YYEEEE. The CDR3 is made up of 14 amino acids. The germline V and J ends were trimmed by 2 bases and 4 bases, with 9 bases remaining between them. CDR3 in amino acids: CASSFGSGNEKLFF. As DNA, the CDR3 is TGTGCCAGCAGCTTTGGGTCCGGTAATGAAAAACTGTTTTTT.

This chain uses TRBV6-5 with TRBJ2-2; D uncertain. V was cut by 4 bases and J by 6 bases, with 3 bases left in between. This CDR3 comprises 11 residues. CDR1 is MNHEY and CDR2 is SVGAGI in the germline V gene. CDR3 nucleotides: TGTGCCAGCAGTTTAGCCGGGGAGCTGTTTTTT. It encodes CASSLAGELFF.

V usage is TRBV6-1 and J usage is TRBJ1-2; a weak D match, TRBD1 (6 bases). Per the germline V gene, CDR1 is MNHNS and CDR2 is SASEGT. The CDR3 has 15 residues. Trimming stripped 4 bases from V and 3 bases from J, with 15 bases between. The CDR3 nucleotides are TGTGCCAGCAGTGGGGGGCGGGTAGGAGACTATGGCTACACCTTC. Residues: CASSGGRVGDYGYTF.

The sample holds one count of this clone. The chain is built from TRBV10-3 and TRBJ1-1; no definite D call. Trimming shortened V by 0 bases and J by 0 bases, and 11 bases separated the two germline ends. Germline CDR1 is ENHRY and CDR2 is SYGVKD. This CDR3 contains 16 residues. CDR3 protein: CAISESGGRMNTEAFF. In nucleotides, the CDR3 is TGTGCCATCAGTGAGTCAGGAGGTAGGATGAACACTGAAGCTTTCTTT.

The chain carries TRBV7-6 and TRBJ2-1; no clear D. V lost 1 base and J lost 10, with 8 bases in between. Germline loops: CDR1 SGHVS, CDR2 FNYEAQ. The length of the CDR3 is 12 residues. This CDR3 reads CASSLVLGEQFF. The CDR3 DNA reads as TGTGCCAGCAGCTTAGTCCTGGGCGAGCAGTTCTTC.

The DNA for the CDR3 is TGTGCCGGAAGAACAGGGGGCGGTGGCTACACCTTC. It encodes CAGRTGGGGYTF. V usage is TRBV6-5 and J usage is TRBJ1-2; TRBD1 agrees at 9 bases. This CDR3 contains 12 residues. From germline, CDR1 is MNHEY and CDR2 SVGAGI. Trimming removed 11 bases from V and 7 bases from J; junction bases left unmatched: 8.

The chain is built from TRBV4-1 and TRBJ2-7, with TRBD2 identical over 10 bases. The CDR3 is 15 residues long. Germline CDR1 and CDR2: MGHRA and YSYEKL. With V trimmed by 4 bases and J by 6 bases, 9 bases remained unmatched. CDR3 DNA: TGCGCCAGCAGCCCTATAGCGGGGGGCCAGGTCGAGCAGTACTTC. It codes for CASSPIAGGQVEQYF.

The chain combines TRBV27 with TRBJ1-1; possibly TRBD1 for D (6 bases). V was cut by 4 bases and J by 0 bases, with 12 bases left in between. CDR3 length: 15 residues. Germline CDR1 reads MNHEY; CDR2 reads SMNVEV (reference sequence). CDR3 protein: CASSWGTKMNTEAFF. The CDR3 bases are TGTGCCAGCAGTTGGGGGACAAAAATGAACACTGAAGCTTTCTTT.